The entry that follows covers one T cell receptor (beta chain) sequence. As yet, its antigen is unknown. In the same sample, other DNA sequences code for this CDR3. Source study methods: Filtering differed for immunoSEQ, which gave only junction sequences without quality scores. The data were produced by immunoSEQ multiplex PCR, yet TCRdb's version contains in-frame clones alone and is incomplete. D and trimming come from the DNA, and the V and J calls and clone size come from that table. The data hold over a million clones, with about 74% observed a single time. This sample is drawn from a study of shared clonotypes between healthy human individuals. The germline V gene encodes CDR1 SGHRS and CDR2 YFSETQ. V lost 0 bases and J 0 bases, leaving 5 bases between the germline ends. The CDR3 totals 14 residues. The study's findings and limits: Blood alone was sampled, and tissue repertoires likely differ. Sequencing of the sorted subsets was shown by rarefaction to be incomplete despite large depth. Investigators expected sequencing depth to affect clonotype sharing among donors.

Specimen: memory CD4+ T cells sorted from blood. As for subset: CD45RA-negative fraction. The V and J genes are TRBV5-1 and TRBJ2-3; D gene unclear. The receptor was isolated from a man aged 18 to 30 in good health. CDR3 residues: CASSLGTSTDTQYF. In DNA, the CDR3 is TGCGCCAGCAGCTTGGGCACAAGCACAGATACGCAGTATTTT.